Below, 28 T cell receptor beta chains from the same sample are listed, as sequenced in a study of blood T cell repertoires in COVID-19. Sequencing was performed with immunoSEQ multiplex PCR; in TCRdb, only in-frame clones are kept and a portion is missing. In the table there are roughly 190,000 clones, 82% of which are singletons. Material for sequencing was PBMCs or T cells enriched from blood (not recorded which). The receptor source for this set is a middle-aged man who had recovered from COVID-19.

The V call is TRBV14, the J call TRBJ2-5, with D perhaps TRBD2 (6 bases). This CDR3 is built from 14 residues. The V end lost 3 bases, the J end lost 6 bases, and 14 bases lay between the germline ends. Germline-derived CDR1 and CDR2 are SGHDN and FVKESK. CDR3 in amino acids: CASSQAYGSKTQYF. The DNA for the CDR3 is TGTGCCAGCAGCCAGGCCTACGGGAGTAAGACCCAGTACTTC.

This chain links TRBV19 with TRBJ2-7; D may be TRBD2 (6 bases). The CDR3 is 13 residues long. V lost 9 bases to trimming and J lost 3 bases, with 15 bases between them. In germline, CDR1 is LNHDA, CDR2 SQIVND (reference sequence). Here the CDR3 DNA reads TGTGCCAGCCGCCGGGAGTCTAACTACGAGCAGTACTTC. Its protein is CASRRESNYEQYF.

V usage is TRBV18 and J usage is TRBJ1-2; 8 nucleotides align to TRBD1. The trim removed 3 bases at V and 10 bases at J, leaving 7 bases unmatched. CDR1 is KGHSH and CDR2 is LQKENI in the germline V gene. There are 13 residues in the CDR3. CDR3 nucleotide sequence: TGTGCCAGCTCACCTTCGGACAGGGCTGACTACACCTTC. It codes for CASSPSDRADYTF. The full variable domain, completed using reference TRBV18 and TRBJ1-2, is NAGVMQNPRHLVRRRGQEARLRCSPMKGHSHVYWYRQLPEEGLKFMVYLQKENIIDESGMPKERFSAEFPKEGPSILRIQQVVRGDSAAYFCASSPSDRADYTFGSGTRLTVV.

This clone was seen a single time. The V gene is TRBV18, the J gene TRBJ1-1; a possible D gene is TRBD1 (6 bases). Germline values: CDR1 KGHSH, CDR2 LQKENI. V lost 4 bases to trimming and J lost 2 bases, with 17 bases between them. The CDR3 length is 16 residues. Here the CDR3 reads CASSREYNRVNTEAFF. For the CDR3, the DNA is TGTGCCAGCTCACGCGAATACAACAGGGTTAACACTGAAGCTTTCTTT.

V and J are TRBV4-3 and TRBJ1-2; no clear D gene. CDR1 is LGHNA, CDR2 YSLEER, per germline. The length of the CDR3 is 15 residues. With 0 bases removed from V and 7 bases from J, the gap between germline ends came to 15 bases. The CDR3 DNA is TGCGCCAGCAGCCAAGATCTTAAGGGAGAGGTTGGCTACACCTTC. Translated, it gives CASSQDLKGEVGYTF.

The CDR3 loop is CASSFGQAVYEQYF. The DNA of the CDR3 is TGTGCCAGCAGCTTCGGACAGGCCGTCTACGAGCAGTACTTC. This rearrangement joins TRBV11-2 to TRBJ2-7, with 7 nucleotides matching TRBD1. CDR1 and CDR2 from the germline V gene are SGHAT and FQNNGV. The CDR3 is 14 amino acids. V lost 3 bases to trimming and J lost 3 bases; unmatched junction nucleotides: 5.

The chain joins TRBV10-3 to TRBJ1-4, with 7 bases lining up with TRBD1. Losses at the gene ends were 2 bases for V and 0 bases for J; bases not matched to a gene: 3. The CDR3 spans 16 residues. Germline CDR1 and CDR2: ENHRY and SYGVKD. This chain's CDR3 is CAISERDSSTNEKLFF. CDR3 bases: TGTGCCATCAGTGAGAGGGACAGCTCAACTAATGAAAAACTGTTTTTT.

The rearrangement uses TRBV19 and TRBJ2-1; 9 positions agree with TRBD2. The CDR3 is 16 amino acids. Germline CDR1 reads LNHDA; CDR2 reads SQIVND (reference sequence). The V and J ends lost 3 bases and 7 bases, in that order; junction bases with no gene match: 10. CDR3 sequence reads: CASSISGSTSWNEQFF. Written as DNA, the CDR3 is TGTGCCAGTAGTATTAGCGGGAGTACTTCATGGAATGAGCAGTTCTTC.

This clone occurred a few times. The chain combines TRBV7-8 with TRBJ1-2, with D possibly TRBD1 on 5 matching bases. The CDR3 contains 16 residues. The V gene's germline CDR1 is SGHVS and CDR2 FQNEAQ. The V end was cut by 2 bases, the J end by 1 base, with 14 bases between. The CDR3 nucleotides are TGTGCCAGCAGCTTATGGGAAGGGGCCGGTAACTATGGCTACACCTTC. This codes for CASSLWEGAGNYGYTF.

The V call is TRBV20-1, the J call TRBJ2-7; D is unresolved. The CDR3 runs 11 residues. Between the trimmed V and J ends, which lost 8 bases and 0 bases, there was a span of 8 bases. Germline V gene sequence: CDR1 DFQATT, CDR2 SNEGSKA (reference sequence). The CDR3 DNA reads TGCAGTTACTGGAGCTCCTACGAGCAGTACTTC. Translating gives CSYWSSYEQYF.

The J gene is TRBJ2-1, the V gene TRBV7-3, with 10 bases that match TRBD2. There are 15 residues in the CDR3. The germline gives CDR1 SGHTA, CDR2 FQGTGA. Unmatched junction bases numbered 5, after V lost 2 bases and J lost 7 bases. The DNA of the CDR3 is TGTGCCAGCAGCTTATTGACTAGCGGGCAGAATGAGCAGTTCTTC. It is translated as CASSLLTSGQNEQFF.

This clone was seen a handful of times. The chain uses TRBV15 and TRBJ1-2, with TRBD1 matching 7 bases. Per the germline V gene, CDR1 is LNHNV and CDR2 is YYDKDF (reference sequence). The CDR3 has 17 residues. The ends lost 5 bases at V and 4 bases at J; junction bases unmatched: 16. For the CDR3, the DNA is TGTGCCACCAGCGAAGGAATGACCGGGACAGAAGTCTATGGCTACACCTTC. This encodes CATSEGMTGTEVYGYTF.

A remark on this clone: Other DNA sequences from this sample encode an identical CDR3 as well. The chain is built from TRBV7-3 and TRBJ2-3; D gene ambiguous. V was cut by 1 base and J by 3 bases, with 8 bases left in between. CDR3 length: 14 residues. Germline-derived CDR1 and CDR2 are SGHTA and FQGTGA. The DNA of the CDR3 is TGTGCCAGCAGCTTAAGTCGGAGTACAGATACGCAGTATTTT. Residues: CASSLSRSTDTQYF. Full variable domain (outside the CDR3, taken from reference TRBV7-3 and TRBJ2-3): GAGVSQTPSNKVTEKGKYVELRCDPISGHTALYWYRQSLGQGPEFLIYFQGTGAADDSGLPNDRFFAVRPEGSVSTLKIQRTERGDSAVYLCASSLSRSTDTQYFGPGTRLTVL.

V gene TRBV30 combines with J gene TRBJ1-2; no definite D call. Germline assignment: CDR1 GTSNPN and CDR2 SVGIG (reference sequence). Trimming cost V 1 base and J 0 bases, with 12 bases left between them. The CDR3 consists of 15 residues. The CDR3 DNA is TGTGCCTGGAGTGCCCCAGCGGCGGCTAACTATGGCTACACCTTC. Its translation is CAWSAPAAANYGYTF.

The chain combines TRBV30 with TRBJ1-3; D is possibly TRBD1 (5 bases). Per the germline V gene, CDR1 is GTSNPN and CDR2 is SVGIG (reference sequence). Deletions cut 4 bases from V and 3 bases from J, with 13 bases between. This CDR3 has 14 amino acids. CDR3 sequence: CAWNRGVLGNTIYF. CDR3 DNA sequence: TGTGCCTGGAACCGGGGGGTACTTGGAAACACCATATATTTT.

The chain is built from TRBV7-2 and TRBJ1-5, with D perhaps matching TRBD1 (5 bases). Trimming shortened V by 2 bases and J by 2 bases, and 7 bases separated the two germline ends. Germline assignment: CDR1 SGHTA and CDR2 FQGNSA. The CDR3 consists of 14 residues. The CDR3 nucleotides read TGTGCCAGCAGCTTACAGGGTGGCAATCAGCCCCAGCATTTT. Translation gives CASSLQGGNQPQHF.

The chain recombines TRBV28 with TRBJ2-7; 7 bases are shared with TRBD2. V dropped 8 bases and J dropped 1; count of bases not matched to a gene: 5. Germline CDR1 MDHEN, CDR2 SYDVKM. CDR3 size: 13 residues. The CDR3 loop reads CASAGGGSYEQYV. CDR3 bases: TGTGCCAGCGCTGGCGGGGGTTCCTACGAGCAGTACGTC.

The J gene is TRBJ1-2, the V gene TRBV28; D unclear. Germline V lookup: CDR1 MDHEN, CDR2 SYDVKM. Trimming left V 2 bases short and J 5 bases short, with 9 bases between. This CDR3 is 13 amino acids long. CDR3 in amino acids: CASSLPGSYGYTF. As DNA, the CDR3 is TGTGCCAGCAGTTTACCGGGGAGTTATGGCTACACCTTC.

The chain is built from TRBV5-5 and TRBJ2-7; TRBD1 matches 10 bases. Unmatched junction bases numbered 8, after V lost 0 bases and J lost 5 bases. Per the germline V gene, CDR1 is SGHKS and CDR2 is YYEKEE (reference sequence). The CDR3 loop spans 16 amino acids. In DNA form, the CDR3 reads TGTGCCAGCAGCTTGGGCGGGACAGGGGTATCGGACGAGCAGTACGTC. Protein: CASSLGGTGVSDEQYV.

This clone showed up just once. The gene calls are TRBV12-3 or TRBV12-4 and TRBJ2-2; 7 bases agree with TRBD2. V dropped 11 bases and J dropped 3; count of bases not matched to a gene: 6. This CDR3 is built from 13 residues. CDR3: CAARAGDTGELFF. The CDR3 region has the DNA TGTGCCGCGCGGGCGGGGGACACCGGGGAGCTGTTTTTT.

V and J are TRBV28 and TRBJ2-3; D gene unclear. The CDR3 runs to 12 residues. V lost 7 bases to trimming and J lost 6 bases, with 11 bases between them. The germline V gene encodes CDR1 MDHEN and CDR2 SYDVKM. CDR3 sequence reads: CASTERMDTQYF. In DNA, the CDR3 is TGTGCCAGCACCGAGAGGATGGATACGCAGTATTTT.

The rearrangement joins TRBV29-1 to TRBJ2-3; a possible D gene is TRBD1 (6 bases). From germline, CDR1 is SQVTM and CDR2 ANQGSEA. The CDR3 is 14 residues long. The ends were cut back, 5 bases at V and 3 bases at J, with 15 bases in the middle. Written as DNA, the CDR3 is TGCAGCGTTCTCCCGGGACACCCGACAGATACGCAGTATTTT. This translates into CSVLPGHPTDTQYF.

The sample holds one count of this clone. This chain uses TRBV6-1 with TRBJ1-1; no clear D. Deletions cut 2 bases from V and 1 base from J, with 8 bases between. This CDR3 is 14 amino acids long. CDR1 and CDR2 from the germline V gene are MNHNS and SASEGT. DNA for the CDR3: TGTGCCAGCAGTGAATTAAGCGGGAACACTGAAGCTTTCTTT. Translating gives CASSELSGNTEAFF.

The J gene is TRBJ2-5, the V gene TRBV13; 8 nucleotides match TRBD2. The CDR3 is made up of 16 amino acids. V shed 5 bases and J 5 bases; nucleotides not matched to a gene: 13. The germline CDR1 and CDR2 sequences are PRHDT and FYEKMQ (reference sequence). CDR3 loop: CASSPRRGALRETQYF. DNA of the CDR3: TGTGCCAGCAGCCCGAGGCGGGGGGCATTGCGGGAGACCCAGTACTTC.

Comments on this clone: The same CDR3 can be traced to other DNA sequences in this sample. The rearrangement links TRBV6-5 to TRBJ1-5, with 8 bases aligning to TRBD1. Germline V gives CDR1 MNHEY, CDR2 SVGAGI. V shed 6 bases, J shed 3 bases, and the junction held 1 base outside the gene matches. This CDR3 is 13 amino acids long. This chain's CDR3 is CASRGQDNQPQHF. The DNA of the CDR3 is TGTGCCAGCAGGGGACAGGACAATCAGCCCCAGCATTTT.

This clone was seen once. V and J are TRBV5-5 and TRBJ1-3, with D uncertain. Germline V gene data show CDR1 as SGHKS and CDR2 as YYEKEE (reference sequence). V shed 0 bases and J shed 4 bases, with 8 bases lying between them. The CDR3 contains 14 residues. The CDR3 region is CASSLAWEGNTIYF. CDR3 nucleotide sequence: TGTGCCAGCAGCTTGGCGTGGGAGGGAAACACCATATATTTT.

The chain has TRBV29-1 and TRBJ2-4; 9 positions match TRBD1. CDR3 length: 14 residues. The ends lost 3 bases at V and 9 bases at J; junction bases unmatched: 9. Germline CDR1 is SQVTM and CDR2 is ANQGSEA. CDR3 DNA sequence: TGCAGCGTTGAGAACTTCGGACAGGGGTCCATTCAGTACTTC. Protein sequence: CSVENFGQGSIQYF.

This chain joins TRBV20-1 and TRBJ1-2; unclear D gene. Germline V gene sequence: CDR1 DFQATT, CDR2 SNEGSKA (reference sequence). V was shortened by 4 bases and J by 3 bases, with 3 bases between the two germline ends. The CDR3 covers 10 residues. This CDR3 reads CSATYYGYTF. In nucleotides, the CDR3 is TGCAGTGCTACTTACTATGGCTACACCTTC.